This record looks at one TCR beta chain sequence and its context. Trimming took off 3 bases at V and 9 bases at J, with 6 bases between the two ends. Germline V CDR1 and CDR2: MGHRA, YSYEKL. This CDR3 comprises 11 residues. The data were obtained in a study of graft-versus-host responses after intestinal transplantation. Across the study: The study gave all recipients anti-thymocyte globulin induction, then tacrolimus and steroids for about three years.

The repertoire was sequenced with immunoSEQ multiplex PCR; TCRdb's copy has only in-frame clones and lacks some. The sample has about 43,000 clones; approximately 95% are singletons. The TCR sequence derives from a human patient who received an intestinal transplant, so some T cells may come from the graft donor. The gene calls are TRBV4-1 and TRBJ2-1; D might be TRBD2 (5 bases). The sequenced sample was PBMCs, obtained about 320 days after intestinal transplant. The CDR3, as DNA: TGCGCCAGCAGCCAGGGAGTTGAGCAGTTCTTC. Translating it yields CASSQGVEQFF.